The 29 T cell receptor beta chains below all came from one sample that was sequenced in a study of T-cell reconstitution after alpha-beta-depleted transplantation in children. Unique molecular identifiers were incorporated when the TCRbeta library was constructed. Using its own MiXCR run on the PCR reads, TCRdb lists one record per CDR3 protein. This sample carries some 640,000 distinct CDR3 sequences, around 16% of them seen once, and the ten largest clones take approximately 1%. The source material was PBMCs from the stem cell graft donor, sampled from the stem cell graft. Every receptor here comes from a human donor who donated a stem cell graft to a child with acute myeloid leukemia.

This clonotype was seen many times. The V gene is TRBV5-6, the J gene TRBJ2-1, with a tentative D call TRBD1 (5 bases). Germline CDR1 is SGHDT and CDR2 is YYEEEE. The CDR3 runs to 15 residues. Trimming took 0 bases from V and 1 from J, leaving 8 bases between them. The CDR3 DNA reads TGTGCCAGCAGCTTGGTCCCAGGGTCCTACAATGAGCAGTTCTTC. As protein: CASSLVPGSYNEQFF.

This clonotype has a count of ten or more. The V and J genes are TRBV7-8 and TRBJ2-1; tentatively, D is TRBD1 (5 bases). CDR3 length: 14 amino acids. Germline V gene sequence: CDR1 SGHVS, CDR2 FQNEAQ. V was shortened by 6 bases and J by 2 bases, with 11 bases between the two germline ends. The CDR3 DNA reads TGTGCCAGCAGTCCCCAGGGTACCTACAATGAGCAGTTCTTC. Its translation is CASSPQGTYNEQFF.

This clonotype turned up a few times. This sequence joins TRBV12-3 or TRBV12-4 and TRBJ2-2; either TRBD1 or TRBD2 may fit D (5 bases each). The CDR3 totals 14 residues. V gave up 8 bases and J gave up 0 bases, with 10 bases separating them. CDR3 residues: CASRGQSNTGELFF. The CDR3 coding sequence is TGTGCCAGCCGGGGCCAGTCGAACACCGGGGAGCTGTTTTTT.

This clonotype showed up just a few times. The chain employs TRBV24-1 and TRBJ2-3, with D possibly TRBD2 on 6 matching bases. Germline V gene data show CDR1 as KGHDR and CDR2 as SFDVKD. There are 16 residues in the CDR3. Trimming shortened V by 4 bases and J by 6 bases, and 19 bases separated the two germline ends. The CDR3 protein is CATSDLVAEARDTQYF. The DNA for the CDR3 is TGTGCCACCAGTGACCTCGTAGCGGAGGCCAGGGATACGCAGTATTTT.

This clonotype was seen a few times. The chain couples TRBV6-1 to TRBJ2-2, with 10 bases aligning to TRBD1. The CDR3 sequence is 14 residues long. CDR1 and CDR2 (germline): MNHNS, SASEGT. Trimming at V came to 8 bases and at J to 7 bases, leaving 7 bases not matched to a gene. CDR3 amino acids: CASGRTGGYGELFF. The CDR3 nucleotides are TGTGCCAGCGGGAGGACAGGGGGATACGGGGAGCTGTTTTTT.

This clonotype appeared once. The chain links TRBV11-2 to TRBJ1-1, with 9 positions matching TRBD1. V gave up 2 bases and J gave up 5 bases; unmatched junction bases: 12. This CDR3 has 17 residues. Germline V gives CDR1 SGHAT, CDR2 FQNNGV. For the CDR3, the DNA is TGTGCCAGCAGCTTATGGGACCTGGGACAGGGAAAAACTGAAGCTTTCTTT. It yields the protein CASSLWDLGQGKTEAFF.

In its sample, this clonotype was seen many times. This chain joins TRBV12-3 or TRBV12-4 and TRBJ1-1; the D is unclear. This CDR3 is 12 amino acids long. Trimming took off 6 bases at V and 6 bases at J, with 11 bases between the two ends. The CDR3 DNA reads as TGTGCCAGCAGCCCCACGGGCGCTGAAGCTTTCTTT. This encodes CASSPTGAEAFF.

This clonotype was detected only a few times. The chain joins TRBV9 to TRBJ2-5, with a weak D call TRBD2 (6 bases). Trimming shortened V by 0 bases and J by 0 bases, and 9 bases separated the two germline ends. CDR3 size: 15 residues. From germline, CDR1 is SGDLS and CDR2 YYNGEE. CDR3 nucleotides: TGTGCCAGCAGCGTAGGGGGACTTTACCAAGAGACCCAGTACTTC. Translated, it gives CASSVGGLYQETQYF. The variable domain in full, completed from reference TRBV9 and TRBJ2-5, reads DSGVTQTPKHLITATGQRVTLRCSPRSGDLSVYWYQQSLDQGLQFLIQYYNGEERAKGNILERFSAQQFPDLHSELNLSSLELGDSALYFCASSVGGLYQETQYFGPGTRLLVL.

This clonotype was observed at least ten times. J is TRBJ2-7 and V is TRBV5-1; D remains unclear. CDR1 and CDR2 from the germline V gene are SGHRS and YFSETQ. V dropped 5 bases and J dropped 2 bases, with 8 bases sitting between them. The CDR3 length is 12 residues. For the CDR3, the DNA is TGCGCCAGCAGTAGCCCAGCCTACGAGCAGTACTTC. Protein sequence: CASSSPAYEQYF.

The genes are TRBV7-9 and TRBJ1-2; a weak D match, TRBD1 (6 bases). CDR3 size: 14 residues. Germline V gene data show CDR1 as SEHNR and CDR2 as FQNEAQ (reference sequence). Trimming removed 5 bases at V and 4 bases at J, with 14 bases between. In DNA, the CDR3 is TGTGCCAGCAGCCCTCCTTTGGACAGCTATGGCTACACCTTC. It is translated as CASSPPLDSYGYTF.

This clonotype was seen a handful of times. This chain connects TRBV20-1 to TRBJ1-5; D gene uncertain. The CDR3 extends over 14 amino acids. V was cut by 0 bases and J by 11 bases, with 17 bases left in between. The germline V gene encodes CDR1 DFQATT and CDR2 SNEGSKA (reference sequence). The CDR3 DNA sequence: TGCAGTGCTAGAGACGGCAAAGTCTCTCGGTCCCAGCATTTT. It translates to CSARDGKVSRSQHF.

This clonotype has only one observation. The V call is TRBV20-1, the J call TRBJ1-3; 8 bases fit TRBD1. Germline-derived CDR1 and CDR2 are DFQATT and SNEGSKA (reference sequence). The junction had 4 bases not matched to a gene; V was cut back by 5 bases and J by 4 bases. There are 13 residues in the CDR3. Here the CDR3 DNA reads TGCAGTGCTTCGACAGGGGACGGAAACACCATATATTTT. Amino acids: CSASTGDGNTIYF.

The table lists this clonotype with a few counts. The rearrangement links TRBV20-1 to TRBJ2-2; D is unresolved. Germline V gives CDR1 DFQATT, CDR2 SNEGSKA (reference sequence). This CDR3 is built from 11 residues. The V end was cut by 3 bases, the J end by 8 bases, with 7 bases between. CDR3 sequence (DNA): TGCAGTGCTAGTAGGGTGGGGGAGCTGTTTTTT. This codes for CSASRVGELFF.

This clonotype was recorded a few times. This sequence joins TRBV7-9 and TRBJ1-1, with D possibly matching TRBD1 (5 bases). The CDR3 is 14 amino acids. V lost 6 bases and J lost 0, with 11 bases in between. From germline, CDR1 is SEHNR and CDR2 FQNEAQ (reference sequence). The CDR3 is CASSQTAMNTEAFF. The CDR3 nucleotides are TGTGCCAGCAGTCAGACAGCTATGAACACTGAAGCTTTCTTT.

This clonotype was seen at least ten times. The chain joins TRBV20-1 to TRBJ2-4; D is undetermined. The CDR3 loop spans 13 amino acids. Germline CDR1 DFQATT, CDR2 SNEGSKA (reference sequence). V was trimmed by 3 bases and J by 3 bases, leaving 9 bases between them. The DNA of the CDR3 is TGCAGTGCTAGGGACCCCGGCAAAAACATTCAGTACTTC. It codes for CSARDPGKNIQYF.

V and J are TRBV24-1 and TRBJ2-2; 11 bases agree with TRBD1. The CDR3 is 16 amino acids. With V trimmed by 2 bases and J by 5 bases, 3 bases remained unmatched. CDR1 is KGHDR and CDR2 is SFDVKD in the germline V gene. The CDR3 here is CATSDWGTGGTGELFF. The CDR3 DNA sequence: TGTGCCACCAGTGATTGGGGGACAGGGGGTACCGGGGAGCTGTTTTTT.

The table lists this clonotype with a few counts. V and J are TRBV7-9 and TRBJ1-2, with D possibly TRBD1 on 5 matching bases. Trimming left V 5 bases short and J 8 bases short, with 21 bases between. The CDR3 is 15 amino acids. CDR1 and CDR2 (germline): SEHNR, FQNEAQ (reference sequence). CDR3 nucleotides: TGTGCCAGCAGCGGGGGAGAGTCTATATGGTTGGGCTACACCTTC. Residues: CASSGGESIWLGYTF.

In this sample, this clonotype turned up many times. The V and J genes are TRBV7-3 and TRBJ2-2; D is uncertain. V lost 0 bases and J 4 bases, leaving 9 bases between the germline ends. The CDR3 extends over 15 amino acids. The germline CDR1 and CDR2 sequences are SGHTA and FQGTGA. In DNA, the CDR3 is TGTGCCAGCAGCTTAACGGGGTCGGGCACCGGGGAGCTGTTTTTT. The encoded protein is CASSLTGSGTGELFF.

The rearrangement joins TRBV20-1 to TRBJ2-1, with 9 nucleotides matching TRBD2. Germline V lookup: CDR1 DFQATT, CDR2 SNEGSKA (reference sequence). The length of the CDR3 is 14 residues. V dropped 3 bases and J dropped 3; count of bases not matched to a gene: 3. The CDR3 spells CSARRGGIYNEQFF. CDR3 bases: TGCAGTGCTAGGCGGGGGGGCATCTACAATGAGCAGTTCTTC.

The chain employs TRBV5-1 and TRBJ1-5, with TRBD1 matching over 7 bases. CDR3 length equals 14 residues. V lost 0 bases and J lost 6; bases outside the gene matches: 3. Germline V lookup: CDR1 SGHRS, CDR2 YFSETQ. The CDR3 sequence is CASSLEGGVQPQHF. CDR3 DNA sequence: TGCGCCAGCAGCTTGGAAGGGGGCGTTCAGCCCCAGCATTTT.

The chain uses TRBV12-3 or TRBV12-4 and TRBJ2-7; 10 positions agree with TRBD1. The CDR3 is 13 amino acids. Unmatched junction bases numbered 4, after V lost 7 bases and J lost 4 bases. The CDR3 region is CASTGQGEYEQYF. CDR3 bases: TGTGCCAGCACTGGACAGGGGGAATACGAGCAGTACTTC.

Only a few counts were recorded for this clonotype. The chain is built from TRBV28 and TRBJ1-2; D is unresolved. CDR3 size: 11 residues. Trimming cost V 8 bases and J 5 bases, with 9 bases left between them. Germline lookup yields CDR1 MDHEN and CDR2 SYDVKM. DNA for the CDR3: TGTGCCAGCGCTCAGCTTTATGGCTACACCTTC. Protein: CASAQLYGYTF.

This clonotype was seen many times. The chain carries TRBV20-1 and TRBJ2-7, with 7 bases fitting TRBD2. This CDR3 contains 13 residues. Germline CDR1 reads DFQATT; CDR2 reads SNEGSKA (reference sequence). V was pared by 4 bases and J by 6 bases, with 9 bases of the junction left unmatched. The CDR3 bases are TGCAGTGCTACCGAGGGAGGGCGGGTCGAGCAGTACGTC. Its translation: CSATEGGRVEQYV.

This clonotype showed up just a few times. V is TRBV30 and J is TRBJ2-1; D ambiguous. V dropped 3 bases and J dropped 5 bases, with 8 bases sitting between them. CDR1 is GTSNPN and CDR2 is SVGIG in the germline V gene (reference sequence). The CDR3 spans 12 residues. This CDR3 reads CAWSSLHNEQFF. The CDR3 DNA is TGTGCCTGGAGCAGCCTCCACAATGAGCAGTTCTTC.

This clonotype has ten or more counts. CDR3 amino acids: CASSRGNDREQYV. CDR3 DNA: TGTGCCAGTAGCAGGGGAAACGACCGCGAGCAGTACGTC. The gene calls are TRBV19 and TRBJ2-7, with D possibly being TRBD1 (6 bases). V was cut by 6 bases and J by 6 bases, with 15 bases left in between. The CDR3 spans 13 residues. CDR1 is LNHDA, CDR2 SQIVND, per germline (reference sequence).

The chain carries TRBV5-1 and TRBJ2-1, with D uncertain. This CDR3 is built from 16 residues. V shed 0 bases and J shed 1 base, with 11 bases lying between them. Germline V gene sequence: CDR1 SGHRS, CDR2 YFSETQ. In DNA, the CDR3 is TGCGCCAGCAGCTTGGAAACCCTTCGTTCCTACAATGAGCAGTTCTTC. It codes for CASSLETLRSYNEQFF. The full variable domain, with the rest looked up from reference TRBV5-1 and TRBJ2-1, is KAGVTQTPRYLIKTRGQQVTLSCSPISGHRSVSWYQQTPGQGLQFLFEYFSETQRNKGNFPGRFSGRQFSNSRSEMNVSTLELGDSALYLCASSLETLRSYNEQFFGPGTRLTVL.

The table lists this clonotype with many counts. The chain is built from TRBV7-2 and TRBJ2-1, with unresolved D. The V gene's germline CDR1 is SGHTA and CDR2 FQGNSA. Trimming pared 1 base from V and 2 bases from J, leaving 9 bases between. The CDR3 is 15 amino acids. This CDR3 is CASSLVWAPYNEQFF. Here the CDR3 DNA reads TGTGCCAGCAGCTTAGTTTGGGCCCCCTACAATGAGCAGTTCTTC.

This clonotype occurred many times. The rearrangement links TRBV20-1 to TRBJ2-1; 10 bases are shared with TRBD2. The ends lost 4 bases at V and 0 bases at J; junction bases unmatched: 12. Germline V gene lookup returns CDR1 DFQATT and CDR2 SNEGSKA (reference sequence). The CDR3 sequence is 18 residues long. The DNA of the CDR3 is TGCAGTGCTAAGTCCCGTAGCGGGGGGAGACACTCCTACAATGAGCAGTTCTTC. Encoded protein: CSAKSRSGGRHSYNEQFF.

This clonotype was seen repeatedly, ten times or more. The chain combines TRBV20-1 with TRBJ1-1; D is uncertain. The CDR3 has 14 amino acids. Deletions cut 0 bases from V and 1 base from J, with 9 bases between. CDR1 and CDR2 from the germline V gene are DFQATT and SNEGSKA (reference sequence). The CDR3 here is CSAREHIENTEAFF. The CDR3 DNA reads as TGCAGTGCTAGAGAACACATCGAGAACACTGAAGCTTTCTTT.